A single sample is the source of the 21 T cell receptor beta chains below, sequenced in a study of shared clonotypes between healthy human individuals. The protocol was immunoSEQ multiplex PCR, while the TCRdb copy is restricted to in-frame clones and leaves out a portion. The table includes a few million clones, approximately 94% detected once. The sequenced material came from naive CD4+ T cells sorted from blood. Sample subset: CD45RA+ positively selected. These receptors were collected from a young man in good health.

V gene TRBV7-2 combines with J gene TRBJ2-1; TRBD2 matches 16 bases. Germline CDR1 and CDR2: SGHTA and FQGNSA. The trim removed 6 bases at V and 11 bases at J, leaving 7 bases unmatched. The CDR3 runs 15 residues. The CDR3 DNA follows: TGTGCCAGCAGGGGGGGACTAGCGGGAGGGACTAAGCAGTTCTTC. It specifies CASRGGLAGGTKQFF.

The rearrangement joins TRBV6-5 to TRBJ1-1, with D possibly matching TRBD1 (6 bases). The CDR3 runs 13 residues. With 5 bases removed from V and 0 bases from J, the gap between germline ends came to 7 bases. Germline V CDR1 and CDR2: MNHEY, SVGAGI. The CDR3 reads CASSAGVNTEAFF. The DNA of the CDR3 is TGTGCCAGCAGTGCAGGGGTGAACACTGAAGCTTTCTTT.

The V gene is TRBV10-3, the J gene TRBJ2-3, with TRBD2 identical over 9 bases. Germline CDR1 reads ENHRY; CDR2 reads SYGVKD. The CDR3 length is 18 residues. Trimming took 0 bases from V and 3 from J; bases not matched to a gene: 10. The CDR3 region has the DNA TGTGCCATCAGTGAGTCGAGCTCCAGCGGGGGGTTAACAGATACGCAGTATTTT. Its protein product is CAISESSSSGGLTDTQYF.

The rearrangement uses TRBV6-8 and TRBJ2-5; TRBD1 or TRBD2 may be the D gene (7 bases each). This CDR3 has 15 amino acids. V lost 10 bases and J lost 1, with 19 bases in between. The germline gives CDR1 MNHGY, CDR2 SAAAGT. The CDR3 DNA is TGTGCCAACACCTCAGGGGGGGGACTCCAAGAGACCCAGTACTTC. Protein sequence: CANTSGGGLQETQYF.

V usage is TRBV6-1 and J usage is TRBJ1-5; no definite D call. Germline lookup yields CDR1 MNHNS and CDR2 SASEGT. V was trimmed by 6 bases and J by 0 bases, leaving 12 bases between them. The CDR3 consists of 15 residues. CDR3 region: CASSPNIDSNQPQHF. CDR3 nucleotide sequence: TGTGCCAGCAGCCCCAACATCGATAGCAATCAGCCCCAGCATTTT.

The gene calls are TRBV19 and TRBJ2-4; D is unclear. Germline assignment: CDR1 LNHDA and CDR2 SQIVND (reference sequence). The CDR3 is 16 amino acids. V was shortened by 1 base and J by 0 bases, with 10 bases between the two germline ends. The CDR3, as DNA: TGTGCCAGTAGTATAGTGGTCACCTTAGCCAAAAACATTCAGTACTTC. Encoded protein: CASSIVVTLAKNIQYF.

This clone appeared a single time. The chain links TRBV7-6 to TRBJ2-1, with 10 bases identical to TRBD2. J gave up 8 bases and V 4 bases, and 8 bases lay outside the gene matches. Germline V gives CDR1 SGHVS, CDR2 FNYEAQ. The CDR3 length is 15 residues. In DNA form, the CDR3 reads TGTGCCAGCAGCTCCCAGCGGGGGGGGTCGTATGAGCAGTTCTTC. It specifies CASSSQRGGSYEQFF.

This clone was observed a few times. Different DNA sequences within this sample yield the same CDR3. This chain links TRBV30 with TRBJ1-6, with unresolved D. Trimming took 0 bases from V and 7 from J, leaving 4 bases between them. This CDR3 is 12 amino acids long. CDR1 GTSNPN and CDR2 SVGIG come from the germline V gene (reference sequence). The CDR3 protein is CAWSVPNSPLHF. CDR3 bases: TGTGCCTGGAGTGTTCCCAATTCACCCCTCCACTTT.

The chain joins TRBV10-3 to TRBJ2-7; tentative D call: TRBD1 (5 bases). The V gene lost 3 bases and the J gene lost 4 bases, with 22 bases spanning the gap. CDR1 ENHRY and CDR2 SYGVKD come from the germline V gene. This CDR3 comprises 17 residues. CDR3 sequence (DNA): TGTGCCATCAGTGAAGGTTCGACAGCTAGAATACTTTACGAGCAGTACTTC. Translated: CAISEGSTARILYEQYF.

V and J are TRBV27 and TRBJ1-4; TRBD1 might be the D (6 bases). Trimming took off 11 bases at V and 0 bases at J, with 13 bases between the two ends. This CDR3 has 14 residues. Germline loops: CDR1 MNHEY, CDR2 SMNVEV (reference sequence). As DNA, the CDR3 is TGTGCCGCGGGGGCCCTGGCAACTAATGAAAAACTGTTTTTT. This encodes CAAGALATNEKLFF.

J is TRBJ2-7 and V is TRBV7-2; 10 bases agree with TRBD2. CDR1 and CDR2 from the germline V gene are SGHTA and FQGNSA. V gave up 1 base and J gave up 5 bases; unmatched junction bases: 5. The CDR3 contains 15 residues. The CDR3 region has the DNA TGTGCCAGCAGCTTAGGAGGACTAGCGGTCGACGAGCAGTACTTC. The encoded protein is CASSLGGLAVDEQYF.

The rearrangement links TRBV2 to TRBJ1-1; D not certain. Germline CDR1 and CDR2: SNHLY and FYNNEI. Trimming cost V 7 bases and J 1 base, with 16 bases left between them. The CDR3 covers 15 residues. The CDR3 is CASILRELGNTEAFF. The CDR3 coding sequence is TGTGCCAGCATCCTTAGAGAACTGGGGAACACTGAAGCTTTCTTT. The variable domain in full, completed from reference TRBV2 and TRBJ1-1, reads EPEVTQTPSHQVTQMGQEVILRCVPISNHLYFYWYRQILGQKVEFLVSFYNNEISEKSEIFDDQFSVERPDGSNFTLKIRSTKLEDSAMYFCASILRELGNTEAFFGQGTRLTVV.

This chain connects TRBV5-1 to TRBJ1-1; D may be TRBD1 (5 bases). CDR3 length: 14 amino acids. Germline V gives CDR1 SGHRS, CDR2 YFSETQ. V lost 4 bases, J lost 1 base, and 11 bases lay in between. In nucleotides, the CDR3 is TGCGCCAGCAGCCCCAGGGAGAGGAACACTGAAGCTTTCTTT. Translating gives CASSPRERNTEAFF.

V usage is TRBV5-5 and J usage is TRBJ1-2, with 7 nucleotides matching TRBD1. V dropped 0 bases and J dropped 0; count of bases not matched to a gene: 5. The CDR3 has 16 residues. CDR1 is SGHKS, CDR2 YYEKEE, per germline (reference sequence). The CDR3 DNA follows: TGTGCCAGCAGCTTGGGGACAGGCCGAGCTAACTATGGCTACACCTTC. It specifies CASSLGTGRANYGYTF.

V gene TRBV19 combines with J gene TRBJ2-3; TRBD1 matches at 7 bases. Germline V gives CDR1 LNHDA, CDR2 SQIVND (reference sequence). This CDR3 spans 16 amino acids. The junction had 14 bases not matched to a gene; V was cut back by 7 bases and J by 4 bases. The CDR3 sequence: CASKATDRVGSDTQYF. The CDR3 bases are TGTGCCAGTAAGGCCACAGACAGGGTGGGGTCAGATACGCAGTATTTT. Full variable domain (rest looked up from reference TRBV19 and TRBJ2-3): DGGITQSPKYLFRKEGQNVTLSCEQNLNHDAMYWYRQDPGQGLRLIYYSQIVNDFQKGDIAEGYSVSREKKESFPLTVTSAQKNPTAFYLCASKATDRVGSDTQYFGPGTRLTVL.

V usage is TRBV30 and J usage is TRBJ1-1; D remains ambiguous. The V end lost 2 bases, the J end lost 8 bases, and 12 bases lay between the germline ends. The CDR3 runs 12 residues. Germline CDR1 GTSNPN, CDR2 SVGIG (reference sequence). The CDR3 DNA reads TGTGCCTGGAGTCCGCTATGGACCGAAGCTTTCTTT. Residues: CAWSPLWTEAFF.

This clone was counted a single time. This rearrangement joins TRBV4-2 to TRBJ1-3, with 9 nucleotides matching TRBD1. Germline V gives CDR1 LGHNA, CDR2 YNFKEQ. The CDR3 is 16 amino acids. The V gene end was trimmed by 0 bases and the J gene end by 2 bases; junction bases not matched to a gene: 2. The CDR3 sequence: CASSQEWTGAGNTIYF. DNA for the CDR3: TGTGCCAGCAGCCAAGAATGGACAGGGGCTGGAAACACCATATATTTT.

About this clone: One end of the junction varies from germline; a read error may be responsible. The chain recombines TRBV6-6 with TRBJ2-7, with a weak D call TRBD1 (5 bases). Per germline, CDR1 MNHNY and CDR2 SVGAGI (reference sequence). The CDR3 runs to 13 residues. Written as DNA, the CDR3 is TGTGCCACCAGTAGGGGCGTCGGTAACGAGCAGTACTTC. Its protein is CATSRGVGNEQYF.

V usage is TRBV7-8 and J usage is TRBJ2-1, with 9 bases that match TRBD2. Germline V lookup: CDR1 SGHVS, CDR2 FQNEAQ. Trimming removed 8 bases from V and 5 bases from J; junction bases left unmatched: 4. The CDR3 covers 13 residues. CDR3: CASSQRGDNEQFF. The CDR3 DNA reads TGTGCCAGCTCCCAGCGGGGGGACAATGAGCAGTTCTTC.

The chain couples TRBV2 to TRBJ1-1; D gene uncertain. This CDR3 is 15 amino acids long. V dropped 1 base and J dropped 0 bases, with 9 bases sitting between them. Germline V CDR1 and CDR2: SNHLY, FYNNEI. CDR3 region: CASSEVPGMNTEAFF. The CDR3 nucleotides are TGTGCCAGCAGTGAAGTCCCGGGCATGAACACTGAAGCTTTCTTT.

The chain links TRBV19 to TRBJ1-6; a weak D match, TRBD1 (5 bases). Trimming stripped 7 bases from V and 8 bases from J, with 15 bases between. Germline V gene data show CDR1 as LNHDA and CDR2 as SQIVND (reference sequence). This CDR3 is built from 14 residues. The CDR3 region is CASNRMGVDSPLHF. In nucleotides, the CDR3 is TGTGCCAGTAATAGGATGGGGGTCGATTCACCCCTCCACTTT.